These 2 T cell receptor beta chains were all obtained from the same sample, sequenced in a study of T cell changes during pregnancy in multiple sclerosis. Some clones are missing from TCRdb's copy, which holds only in-frame ones; the method was immunoSEQ multiplex PCR. In the table there are 50,000 to 65,000 clones, more than 85% of which are singletons. The specimen comprised CD4+ T cells from peripheral blood mononuclear cells, sampled in the third trimester of pregnancy. Receptors originate from a female donor with multiple sclerosis, enrolled in a pregnancy study.

V usage is TRBV6-1 and J usage is TRBJ2-7; TRBD2 is a possible D gene (5 bases). In germline, CDR1 is MNHNS, CDR2 SASEGT. The CDR3 covers 16 residues. V was shortened by 2 bases and J by 1 base, with 15 bases between the two germline ends. The CDR3 region is CASSENPLRGSYEQYF. CDR3 in DNA: TGTGCCAGCAGTGAAAACCCTCTGCGAGGGTCCTACGAGCAGTACTTC.

The chain carries TRBV6-1 and TRBJ2-7, with 10 bases identical to TRBD2. The CDR3 sequence is 14 residues long. J was trimmed by 3 bases and V by 5 bases; bases with no gene match: 4. Germline V gene lookup returns CDR1 MNHNS and CDR2 SASEGT. The CDR3 loop is CASSLAGALYEQYF. The CDR3 coding sequence is TGTGCCAGCAGTCTAGCGGGAGCTCTCTACGAGCAGTACTTC.